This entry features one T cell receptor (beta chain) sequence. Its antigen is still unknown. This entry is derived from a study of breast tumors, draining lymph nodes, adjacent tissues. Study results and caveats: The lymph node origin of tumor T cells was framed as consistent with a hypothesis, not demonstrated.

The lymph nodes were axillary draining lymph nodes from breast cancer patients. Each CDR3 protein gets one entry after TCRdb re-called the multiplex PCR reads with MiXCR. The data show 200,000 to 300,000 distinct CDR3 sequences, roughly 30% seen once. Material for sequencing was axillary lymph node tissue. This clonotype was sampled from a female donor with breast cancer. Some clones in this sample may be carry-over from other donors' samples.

CDR3 nucleotides: TGTGCCAGCAGTTCCTACGGTATTCTGAGGTATGGCTACACCTTC. Its translation is CASSSYGILRYGYTF. The chain joins TRBV28 to TRBJ1-2, with D hard to call. The CDR3 length is 15 residues. Per germline, CDR1 MDHEN and CDR2 SYDVKM. V gave up 4 bases and J gave up 5 bases, with 17 bases separating them.